This entry lists 30 T cell receptor beta chains sequenced from one sample in a study of human T cells and chemical hapten exposure. Time point of the sample: patch test 3, about 24 weeks after DPC sensitization. Treatment of the sample: therapeutic diphenylcyclopropenone sensitization with weekly scalp DPC. TCRdb re-called the RACE reads with MiXCR, one entry per CDR3 protein. The sample carries over 55,000 distinct CDR3 sequences, under 15% recorded once. The specimen was whole blood, collected in connection with sensitization to the hapten diphenylcyclopropenone (DPC). These receptors were collected from a man aged 30-40 years with alopecia areata. Some clones in this sample may be carry-over from other donors' samples.

A note on this clonotype: A clone one base away is much larger, so this may be a read error. The rearrangement uses TRBV6-2 or TRBV6-3 and TRBJ2-7; TRBD1 might be the D (6 bases). Germline V lookup: CDR1 MNHEY, CDR2 SVGEGT. The CDR3 is 16 amino acids. Trimming stripped 4 bases from V and 4 bases from J, with 20 bases between. CDR3 nucleotides: TGTGCCAGCAGTTGCGAACAGGGCATCAGGCGGTACGAGCAGTACTTC. This translates into CASSCEQGIRRYEQYF.

As regards this clonotype: A much larger clone is a single base away; this may be a read error. The chain carries TRBV7-3 and TRBJ1-1, with D possibly being TRBD1 (6 bases). Germline loops: CDR1 SGHTA, CDR2 FQGTGA. The CDR3 extends over 14 amino acids. V dropped 5 bases and J dropped 3 bases, with 13 bases sitting between them. CDR3 in amino acids: CASSTQGTDTEAFF. CDR3 nucleotide sequence: TGTGCCAGCAGCACCCAGGGGACGGACACTGAAGCTTTCTTT.

In its sample, this clonotype was seen many times. V is TRBV6-2 or TRBV6-3 and J is TRBJ1-2; D call uncertain. V was trimmed by 6 bases and J by 0 bases, leaving 23 bases between them. In germline, CDR1 is MNHEY, CDR2 SVGEGT. The CDR3 covers 18 residues. The CDR3 sequence is CASSPLAPRSHTNYGYTF. The CDR3 nucleotides are TGTGCCAGCAGCCCCCTGGCCCCGCGGAGTCATACTAACTATGGCTACACCTTC.

CDR3 sequence reads: CASSVELGEQFF. Here the CDR3 DNA reads TGTGCCAGCAGCGTAGAGCTCGGGGAGCAGTTCTTC. The chain employs TRBV9 and TRBJ2-1; D unclear. CDR3 length equals 12 residues. The germline gives CDR1 SGDLS, CDR2 YYNGEE. V lost 0 bases and J 10 bases, leaving 8 bases between the germline ends.

This clonotype came up many times. The gene calls are TRBV20-1 and TRBJ1-5; D possibly corresponds to TRBD1 (6 bases). CDR1 DFQATT and CDR2 SNEGSKA come from the germline V gene (reference sequence). The CDR3 is made up of 13 amino acids. Deletions cut 4 bases from V and 7 bases from J, with 14 bases between. The CDR3 region is CSATQGSAQPQHF. The DNA of the CDR3 is TGCAGTGCTACACAGGGATCCGCGCAGCCCCAGCATTTT.

This clonotype was seen a few times. The genes are TRBV2 and TRBJ2-1, with 7 bases fitting TRBD1. The germline CDR1 and CDR2 sequences are SNHLY and FYNNEI. This CDR3 region has 14 residues. The V segment lost 4 bases and the J segment 4 bases; nucleotides outside the gene matches: 4. The CDR3 region has the DNA TGTGCCAGCAGTGCGAGACAGGGATACAATGAGCAGTTCTTC. As protein: CASSARQGYNEQFF.

This clonotype has at least ten counts. V and J are TRBV7-9 and TRBJ1-1; D unresolved. The CDR3 is made up of 14 amino acids. V was pared by 7 bases and J by 0 bases, with 12 bases between. CDR1 and CDR2 from the germline V gene are SEHNR and FQNEAQ (reference sequence). The CDR3 bases are TGTGCCAGCACCCCTGGGCAGCTGAACACTGAAGCTTTCTTT. It specifies CASTPGQLNTEAFF.

The rearrangement uses TRBV6-1 and TRBJ2-2, with D possibly being TRBD2 (6 bases). The V end was cut by 7 bases, the J end by 6 bases, with 18 bases between. In germline, CDR1 is MNHNS, CDR2 SASEGT. This CDR3 comprises 15 residues. Here the CDR3 DNA reads TGTGCCAGCATCTTAGATCCGGGGGTTCCCGGGGAGCTGTTTTTT. Translated, it gives CASILDPGVPGELFF.

The table lists this clonotype with a few counts. The chain links TRBV5-5 to TRBJ1-5, with D perhaps TRBD1 (6 bases). Germline V gives CDR1 SGHKS, CDR2 YYEKEE (reference sequence). The CDR3 is 16 residues long. Trimming took off 4 bases at V and 6 bases at J, with 20 bases between the two ends. The CDR3 DNA sequence: TGTGCCAGCAGCATTACAGGGTTGGAGTTGCTTCAGCCCCAGCATTTT. Its protein product is CASSITGLELLQPQHF.

This chain links TRBV6-4 with TRBJ2-3, with unresolved D. In germline, CDR1 is MRHNA, CDR2 SNTAGT. The CDR3 spans 13 residues. V shed 4 bases and J shed 0 bases, with 5 bases lying between them. CDR3 nucleotide sequence: TGTGCCAGCAGTGTCACTAGCACAGATACGCAGTATTTT. It yields the protein CASSVTSTDTQYF.

This clonotype was counted ten times or more. V is TRBV28 and J is TRBJ2-7, with 11 bases aligning to TRBD1. CDR1 is MDHEN and CDR2 is SYDVKM in the germline V gene. CDR3 length equals 15 residues. J gave up 4 bases and V 5 bases, and 7 bases lay outside the gene matches. The CDR3 protein is CASSPGQGATYEQYF. The CDR3 nucleotides are TGTGCCAGCAGTCCCGGACAGGGGGCTACTTACGAGCAGTACTTC. The full variable domain, rest sourced from reference TRBV28 and TRBJ2-7, is DVKVTQSSRYLVKRTGEKVFLECVQDMDHENMFWYRQDPGLGLRLIYFSYDVKMKEKGDIPEGYSVSREKKERFSLILESASTNQTSMYLCASSPGQGATYEQYFGPGTRLTVT.

This rearrangement joins TRBV28 to TRBJ2-2, with TRBD1 matching 7 bases. CDR1 and CDR2 (germline): MDHEN, SYDVKM. J was trimmed by 1 base and V by 5 bases; bases with no gene match: 7. The CDR3 has 16 residues. CDR3: CASSPLHRGNTGELFF. The CDR3 DNA is TGTGCCAGCAGTCCACTTCACAGGGGGAACACCGGGGAGCTGTTTTTT.

This clonotype was picked up many times. V gene TRBV20-1 combines with J gene TRBJ1-4; tentatively, D is TRBD1 (6 bases). V was cut by 5 bases and J by 3 bases, with 10 bases left in between. The CDR3 consists of 13 residues. Germline values: CDR1 DFQATT, CDR2 SNEGSKA (reference sequence). CDR3 protein: CSAGGGSNEKLFF. The CDR3 nucleotides read TGCAGTGCTGGGGGGGGCTCTAATGAAAAACTGTTTTTT.

This clonotype was counted many times. The chain employs TRBV7-7 and TRBJ2-3, with 8 bases that match TRBD2. CDR3 length: 14 amino acids. J gave up 1 base and V 5 bases, and 2 bases lay outside the gene matches. Germline CDR1 SSHAT, CDR2 FNYEAQ (reference sequence). The DNA for the CDR3 is TGTGCCAGCAGCCACGGGGGGGGCACAGATACGCAGTATTTT. As protein: CASSHGGGTDTQYF.

The chain has TRBV20-1 and TRBJ2-7, with no clear D. CDR1 is DFQATT and CDR2 is SNEGSKA in the germline V gene (reference sequence). The CDR3 extends over 16 amino acids. V lost 0 bases, J lost 0 bases, and 15 bases lay in between. CDR3 nucleotide sequence: TGCAGTGCTAGAGATATGCGGACGGCAAGCTCCTACGAGCAGTACTTC. Protein product: CSARDMRTASSYEQYF.

This chain uses TRBV28 with TRBJ2-3, with TRBD1 as a possible D gene (5 bases). The CDR3 is 16 residues long. Trimming took 5 bases from V and 1 from J, leaving 16 bases between them. Germline CDR1 reads MDHEN; CDR2 reads SYDVKM. Here the CDR3 reads CASSPRIGAGTDTQYF. DNA for the CDR3: TGTGCCAGCAGTCCCCGGATAGGGGCGGGCACAGATACGCAGTATTTT.

This clonotype was detected only a few times. The genes are TRBV4-2 and TRBJ1-2, with D tentatively TRBD1 (6 bases). V shed 3 bases and J shed 4 bases, with 18 bases lying between them. This CDR3 is 16 amino acids long. Germline V gene lookup returns CDR1 LGHNA and CDR2 YNFKEQ. The CDR3 region is CASSQLDRPPAYGYTF. CDR3 DNA sequence: TGTGCCAGCAGCCAGCTCGACAGGCCACCGGCCTATGGCTACACCTTC.

In regard to this clonotype: This may stem from a read error, because a much larger clone lies one nucleotide away. The chain couples TRBV28 to TRBJ2-5; 7 bases line up with TRBD1. Looked up from germline, CDR1 is MDHEN and CDR2 is SYDVKM. This CDR3 has 16 residues. This CDR3 reads CASSFVATGYQKTQYF. In DNA form, the CDR3 reads TGTGCCAGCAGTTTCGTGGCGACAGGGTACCAAAAGACCCAGTACTTC.

This clonotype has a handful of counts. This may stem from a read error, because a much larger clone lies one nucleotide away. The chain is built from TRBV28 and TRBJ2-2, with D perhaps assigned TRBD1 or TRBD2 (5 bases each). V lost 8 bases and J 2 bases, leaving 15 bases between the germline ends. Germline loops: CDR1 MDHEN, CDR2 SYDVKM. The length of the CDR3 is 15 residues. CDR3 in DNA: TGTGCCAGCGGGAACGAGGGGTATAACACCGGGGAGCTGTTTTTT. Amino acids: CASGNEGYNTGELFF.

This clonotype was seen ten or more times. The V and J genes are TRBV4-1 and TRBJ2-1; the D gene is possibly TRBD1 (5 bases). The CDR3 is made up of 14 amino acids. Germline V CDR1 and CDR2: MGHRA, YSYEKL. V lost 1 base to trimming and J lost 4 bases, with 8 bases between them. DNA for the CDR3: TGCGCCAGCAGCCAAGTCCAGGGATACAATGAGCAGTTCTTC. Its protein is CASSQVQGYNEQFF.

V is TRBV12-5 and J is TRBJ1-1; TRBD1 agrees at 10 bases. Germline V lookup: CDR1 LGHNT, CDR2 FRNRAP. With 4 bases clipped from V and 11 bases from J, the junction kept 19 bases outside the gene matches. CDR3 length: 17 amino acids. The DNA for the CDR3 is TGTGCTAGTGGTTCTAACACGGGACAGGGGCTAGCAAACGGGGCTTTCTTT. Amino acids: CASGSNTGQGLANGAFF.

This clonotype was counted a few times. The chain recombines TRBV13 with TRBJ2-2, with 9 bases identical to TRBD1. Looked up from germline, CDR1 is PRHDT and CDR2 is FYEKMQ (reference sequence). This CDR3 is built from 17 residues. V shed 2 bases, J shed 5 bases, and the junction held 9 bases outside the gene matches. The chain's CDR3 is CASSLRDRAPWTGELFF. CDR3 nucleotides: TGTGCCAGCAGCTTAAGGGACAGGGCCCCTTGGACCGGGGAGCTGTTTTTT.

Points on this clonotype: It may be a read error: a sequence one base away is much more abundant. The chain couples TRBV7-7 to TRBJ2-5, with D possibly being TRBD1 (5 bases). Germline loops: CDR1 SSHAT, CDR2 FNYEAQ (reference sequence). This CDR3 has 14 amino acids. The CDR3 bases are TGTGCTAGCAGTCTCGACAGTCTCCAAGAGACCAAGTACTTC. This sequence encodes CASSLDSLQETKYF.

This clonotype has just a few counts. This chain joins TRBV19 and TRBJ2-1; the match to TRBD1 covers 8 bases. After removal of 7 bases from V and 8 bases from J, the junction contained 7 bases not matched to a gene. This CDR3 spans 13 amino acids. CDR1 LNHDA and CDR2 SQIVND come from the germline V gene (reference sequence). This chain's CDR3 is CASNPGGFDEQFF. The CDR3 DNA reads TGTGCCAGTAACCCAGGGGGCTTCGATGAGCAGTTCTTC. Filled out from reference TRBV19 and TRBJ2-1, the complete variable domain reads DGGITQSPKYLFRKEGQNVTLSCEQNLNHDAMYWYRQDPGQGLRLIYYSQIVNDFQKGDIAEGYSVSREKKESFPLTVTSAQKNPTAFYLCASNPGGFDEQFFGPGTRLTVL.

Notes on this clonotype: At one end the junction does not follow the germline gene, possibly because of a read error. This chain links TRBV12-3 or TRBV12-4 with TRBJ2-7, with D tentatively TRBD1 (6 bases). CDR3 length equals 15 residues. The CDR3 loop is CGSSLAGAGSYEQYF. In nucleotides, the CDR3 is TGTGGCAGCAGTTTGGCAGGGGCGGGCTCCTACGAGCAGTACTTC.

The chain couples TRBV2 to TRBJ2-3; D uncertain. The CDR3 spans 14 residues. Trimming took 2 bases from V and 10 from J, leaving 16 bases between them. The V gene's germline CDR1 is SNHLY and CDR2 FYNNEI. This CDR3 reads CASSESVRVNPQYF. The CDR3, as DNA: TGTGCCAGCAGTGAATCGGTCCGAGTCAATCCGCAGTATTTT.

The chain has TRBV2 and TRBJ1-3; D is ambiguous. Germline loops: CDR1 SNHLY, CDR2 FYNNEI. The length of the CDR3 is 12 residues. V was shortened by 6 bases and J by 4 bases, with 7 bases between the two germline ends. Here the CDR3 reads CASSSRGNTIYF. CDR3 coding DNA: TGTGCCAGCAGCTCAAGGGGAAACACCATATATTTT.

This chain links TRBV28 with TRBJ1-5; 7 bases align to TRBD1. Germline values: CDR1 MDHEN, CDR2 SYDVKM. V was pared by 10 bases and J by 5 bases, with 5 bases of the junction left unmatched. This CDR3 spans 12 amino acids. The CDR3 nucleotides are TGTGCCACCAGGGGGTTTGATCAGCCCCAGCATTTT. Translating it yields CATRGFDQPQHF.

The chain combines TRBV20-1 with TRBJ2-7; D is uncertain. V was shortened by 5 bases and J by 7 bases, with 24 bases between the two germline ends. CDR3 length: 15 residues. The germline V gene encodes CDR1 DFQATT and CDR2 SNEGSKA (reference sequence). The CDR3 bases are TGCAGTGCTGGCATCCCCTGGGCTGTTGCTGGGGAGCAGTACTTC. Translating it yields CSAGIPWAVAGEQYF.

CDR3 in amino acids: CASSLRSGMIAKNIQYF. CDR3 sequence (DNA): TGTGCCAGCAGCTTGCGTTCGGGGATGATAGCCAAAAACATTCAGTACTTC. The chain carries TRBV7-6 and TRBJ2-4; tentatively, D is TRBD2 (5 bases). CDR1 and CDR2 (germline): SGHVS, FNYEAQ. This CDR3 has 17 residues. V gave up 3 bases and J gave up 0 bases, with 15 bases separating them. Using reference TRBV7-6 and TRBJ2-4 for the parts outside the CDR3, the full variable domain is GAGVSQSPRYKVTKRGQDVALRCDPISGHVSLYWYRQALGQGPEFLTYFNYEAQQDKSGLPNDRFSAERPEGSISTLTIQRTEQRDSAMYRCASSLRSGMIAKNIQYFGAGTRLSVL.